The next 3 T cell receptor beta chains were all read from a single sample in a study of T cell responses to AZD1222 COVID-19 vaccine. Assay: immunoSEQ multiplex PCR; the TCRdb copy retains only in-frame clones and omits some. The data hold about 150,000 clones, with about 90% observed a single time. Sequencing used peripheral blood, obtained on day 0 of AZD1222 vaccination. The source is an adult in good health.

The chain has TRBV6-2 or TRBV6-3 and TRBJ2-7, with D unresolved. The CDR3 contains 13 residues. Trimming removed 4 bases from V and 7 bases from J, with 14 bases in between. The germline V gene has CDR1 MNHEY and CDR2 SVGEGT. CDR3: CASSWAVQREQYF. CDR3 DNA sequence: TGTGCCAGCAGTTGGGCGGTCCAGAGGGAGCAGTACTTC.

The chain is built from TRBV6-2 or TRBV6-3 and TRBJ1-2; D might be TRBD1 (5 bases). V dropped 2 bases and J dropped 7 bases, with 17 bases sitting between them. Per the germline V gene, CDR1 is MNHEY and CDR2 is SVGEGT. This CDR3 region has 15 residues. CDR3 sequence reads: CASSYAPGRAGGYTF. The CDR3 coding sequence is TGTGCCAGCAGTTACGCCCCCGGCAGGGCTGGTGGCTACACCTTC.

The chain carries TRBV14 and TRBJ2-1; 8 bases are a match to TRBD1. V lost 3 bases, J lost 8 bases, and 9 bases stayed unmatched. Germline loops: CDR1 SGHDN, CDR2 FVKESK. The CDR3 extends over 15 amino acids. The CDR3 region is CASSQGGQGRYEQFF. The CDR3, as DNA: TGTGCCAGCAGCCAGGGAGGACAGGGAAGATATGAGCAGTTCTTC.